This T cell receptor beta chain was observed in a study of type 1 regulatory T cells. As for the study in general: This in vitro CD4 product, T-allo10, is enriched for Tr1 cells and alloantigen-specific. Study findings and constraints: Compared with non-type 1 regulatory T cells, type 1 regulatory T cells showed a more restricted TCR repertoire.

TCRdb called the reads again in MiXCR, with one record for every CDR3 protein. The profile covers more than 60,000 distinct CDR3 sequences, with 49% appearing a single time and approximately 2.3% taken by the ten largest. As to this clonotype: What it recognizes is unknown.

The source is a human donor in good health. Sequenced sample: cultured non-Tr1 T cells, either the whole culture or a sorted T cell fraction (not recorded which).

The CDR3 DNA sequence: TGTGCCATCAGTGATCCCGGACAGGGAGGCAATGAGCAGTTCTTC. Translated: CAISDPGQGGNEQFF. V gene TRBV10-3 combines with J gene TRBJ2-1; 8 bases agree with TRBD1. The ends lost 3 bases at V and 6 bases at J; junction bases unmatched: 7. Germline assignment: CDR1 ENHRY and CDR2 SYGVKD. The CDR3 runs 15 residues.